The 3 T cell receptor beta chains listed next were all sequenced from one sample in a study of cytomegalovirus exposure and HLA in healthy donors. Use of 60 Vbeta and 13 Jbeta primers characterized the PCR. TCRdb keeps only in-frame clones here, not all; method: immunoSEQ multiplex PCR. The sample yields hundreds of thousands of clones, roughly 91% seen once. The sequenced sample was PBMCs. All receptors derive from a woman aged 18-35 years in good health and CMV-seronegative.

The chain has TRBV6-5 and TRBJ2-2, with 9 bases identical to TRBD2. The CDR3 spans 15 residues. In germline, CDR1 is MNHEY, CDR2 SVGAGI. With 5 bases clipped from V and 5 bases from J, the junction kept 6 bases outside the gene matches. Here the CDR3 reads CASSQTSGRTGELFF. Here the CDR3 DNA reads TGTGCCAGCAGTCAGACTAGCGGTAGGACCGGGGAGCTGTTTTTT.

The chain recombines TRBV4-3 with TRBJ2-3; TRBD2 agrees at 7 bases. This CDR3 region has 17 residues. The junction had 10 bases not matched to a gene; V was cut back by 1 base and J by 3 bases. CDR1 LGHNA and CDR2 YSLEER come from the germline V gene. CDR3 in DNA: TGCGCCAGCAGCCAAGTTTGGTCGGGAGGCGTGACAGATACGCAGTATTTT. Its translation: CASSQVWSGGVTDTQYF.

As DNA, the CDR3 is TGTGCCAGCTTCGCCGACCGGGACAGTTCCGAGCAGTACTTC. It codes for CASFADRDSSEQYF. The V call is TRBV27, the J call TRBJ2-7, with 7 positions matching TRBD1. Trimming cost V 8 bases and J 6 bases; bases outside gene matches: 13. CDR3 length: 14 residues. From germline, CDR1 is MNHEY and CDR2 SMNVEV (reference sequence).